This T cell receptor beta chain was recorded in a study of cytomegalovirus exposure and HLA in healthy donors. Among the 110 or so subjects of the validation cohort, separate from the approximately 660-subject first cohort, were the donors. Profiled with immunoSEQ multiplex PCR; TCRdb holds only in-frame clones, not every one. The repertoire has about 250,000 clones, about 88% of them found once; the top ten carry approximately 12%. V was pared by 3 bases and J by 7 bases, with 16 bases between. Germline V gene lookup returns CDR1 MNHEY and CDR2 SMNVEV (reference sequence). This CDR3 spans 15 amino acids.

The chain is built from TRBV27 and TRBJ2-1, with D maybe TRBD1 (6 bases). Sequencing was performed on PBMCs. The receptor's source is a man between 18 and 35 years old in good health and CMV-seropositive. CDR3 residues: CASSFGQGIVNEQFF. The CDR3 DNA sequence: TGTGCCAGCAGTTTCGGGCAGGGGATAGTGAATGAGCAGTTCTTC.